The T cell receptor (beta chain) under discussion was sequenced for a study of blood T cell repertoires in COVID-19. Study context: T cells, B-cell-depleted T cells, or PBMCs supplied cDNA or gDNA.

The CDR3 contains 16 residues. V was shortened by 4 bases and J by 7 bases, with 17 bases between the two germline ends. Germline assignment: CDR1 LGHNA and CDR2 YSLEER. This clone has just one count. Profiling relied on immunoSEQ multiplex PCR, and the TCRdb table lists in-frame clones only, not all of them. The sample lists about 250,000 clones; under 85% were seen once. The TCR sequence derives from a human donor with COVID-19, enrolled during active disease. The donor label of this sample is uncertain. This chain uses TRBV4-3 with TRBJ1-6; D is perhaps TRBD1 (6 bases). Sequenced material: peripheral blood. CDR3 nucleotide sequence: TGCGCCAGCAGCCGCGGAAACAGGGTGCAGAATTCACCCCTCCACTTT. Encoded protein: CASSRGNRVQNSPLHF.